This T cell receptor (beta chain) was sequenced in a study of patients and donors after allogeneic stem cell transplantation. TCRdb re-called the RT-PCR reads with MiXCR, one entry per CDR3 protein. The sample has around 70,000 distinct CDR3 sequences, more than 20% seen once. The ends were cut back, 2 bases at V and 0 bases at J, with 7 bases in the middle. CDR3 length: 15 amino acids. Per germline, CDR1 SGHAT and CDR2 FQNNGV. The source is a human donor who was either an allogeneic HSCT recipient or a stem cell or donor lymphocyte infusion donor (not recorded which). It is not recorded whose cells these are; they may come from a transplant donor. What was sequenced was blood, either unsorted or a sorted T cell fraction (not recorded which). The chain is built from TRBV11-2 and TRBJ1-4; D is uncertain. CDR3 sequence (DNA): TGTGCCAGCAGCTTATTGGGTTCAACTAATGAAAAACTGTTTTTT. This encodes CASSLLGSTNEKLFF.